These 10 T cell receptor beta chains share one sample of origin, sequenced in a study of type 1 regulatory T cells. The antigens these receptors bind are not known. TCRdb itself ran the reads through MiXCR, one entry per CDR3 protein. The data hold more than 60,000 distinct CDR3 sequences, with 62% observed a single time. Sequenced sample: cultured non-Tr1 T cells, either the whole culture or a sorted T cell fraction (not recorded which). These receptors were obtained from a human donor in good health.

The chain carries TRBV3-1 and TRBJ2-7; D ambiguous. The length of the CDR3 is 12 residues. Germline-derived CDR1 and CDR2 are LGHDT and YNNKEL (reference sequence). Trimming cost V 3 bases and J 4 bases, with 7 bases left between them. For the CDR3, the DNA is TGTGCCAGCAGCCAGACAAAGTACGAGCAGTACTTC. This gives the protein CASSQTKYEQYF.

The chain combines TRBV19 with TRBJ2-7, with 8 bases matching TRBD1. Germline V gene data show CDR1 as LNHDA and CDR2 as SQIVND (reference sequence). The CDR3 is 14 residues long. Trimming cost V 6 bases and J 7 bases; bases outside gene matches: 11. In nucleotides, the CDR3 is TGTGCCAGTAGCCCGGGACAGGTGCCGGGGGAGCAGTACTTC. Amino acid sequence: CASSPGQVPGEQYF.

This clonotype was picked up one time. CDR3 coding DNA: TGTGCCAGCAGCCACGATACCGGGGGCACTACCTCATACGAGCAGTACTTC. This encodes CASSHDTGGTTSYEQYF. J is TRBJ2-7 and V is TRBV3-1; perhaps D is TRBD1 or TRBD2 (6 bases each). CDR1 LGHDT and CDR2 YNNKEL come from the germline V gene (reference sequence). V dropped 3 bases and J dropped 4 bases, with 22 bases sitting between them. The CDR3 loop spans 17 amino acids.

This clonotype showed up just once. The chain recombines TRBV4-1 with TRBJ1-6; D is unclear. The V end lost 4 bases, the J end lost 7 bases, and 20 bases lay between the germline ends. The CDR3 runs to 17 residues. The V gene's germline CDR1 is MGHRA and CDR2 YSYEKL. The CDR3 protein is CASSPSPGQELNSPLHF. CDR3 DNA sequence: TGCGCCAGCAGCCCAAGTCCGGGCCAGGAATTGAATTCACCCCTCCACTTT.

This chain links TRBV12-3 or TRBV12-4 with TRBJ2-2; a possible D gene is TRBD1 (6 bases). Trimming removed 6 bases from V and 5 bases from J, with 10 bases in between. The CDR3 covers 13 residues. Here the CDR3 reads CASRSGETGELFF. The CDR3 nucleotides read TGTGCCAGCAGGTCAGGGGAAACCGGGGAGCTGTTTTTT.

V is TRBV5-4 and J is TRBJ2-5; 8 bases agree with TRBD2. The CDR3 spans 14 residues. Germline V gives CDR1 SGHNT, CDR2 YYREEE (reference sequence). Unmatched junction bases numbered 3, after V lost 0 bases and J lost 5 bases. The CDR3 spells CASSLAGGMETQYF. CDR3 bases: TGTGCCAGCAGCTTGGCGGGAGGGATGGAGACCCAGTACTTC.

This clonotype has just a few counts. The chain couples TRBV9 to TRBJ2-7; 11 bases agree with TRBD1. CDR1 is SGDLS, CDR2 YYNGEE, per germline. The CDR3 totals 15 residues. Trimming removed 3 bases from V and 3 bases from J; junction bases left unmatched: 5. The CDR3 bases are TGTGCCAGCAGCGAAGGACAGGGGGCTTTCTACGAGCAGTACTTC. Its protein is CASSEGQGAFYEQYF.

The rearrangement uses TRBV20-1 and TRBJ1-2, with 10 bases identical to TRBD1. The CDR3 covers 13 residues. Losses at the gene ends were 5 bases for V and 4 bases for J; bases not matched to a gene: 4. Germline V CDR1 and CDR2: DFQATT, SNEGSKA (reference sequence). The CDR3 reads CSAPGTGVYGYTF. For the CDR3, the DNA is TGCAGTGCTCCTGGGACAGGGGTCTATGGCTACACCTTC.

The sample holds a few counts of this clonotype. The genes are TRBV2 and TRBJ2-7; D possibly uses TRBD1 or TRBD2 (5 bases each). Germline V lookup: CDR1 SNHLY, CDR2 FYNNEI. Trimming took 5 bases from V and 6 from J, leaving 14 bases between them. The CDR3 is 13 amino acids. The CDR3 protein is CASSTQEVSEQYF. In nucleotides, the CDR3 is TGTGCCAGCAGTACACAGGAGGTCAGCGAGCAGTACTTC.

The rearrangement links TRBV7-9 to TRBJ2-6, with D unclear. This CDR3 region has 16 residues. Germline V gene sequence: CDR1 SEHNR, CDR2 FQNEAQ (reference sequence). The V gene lost 5 bases and the J gene lost 2 bases, with 13 bases spanning the gap. CDR3 nucleotides: TGTGCCAGCAGCGAAGGTCAACCGACTGGGGCCAACGTCCTGACTTTC. As protein: CASSEGQPTGANVLTF.